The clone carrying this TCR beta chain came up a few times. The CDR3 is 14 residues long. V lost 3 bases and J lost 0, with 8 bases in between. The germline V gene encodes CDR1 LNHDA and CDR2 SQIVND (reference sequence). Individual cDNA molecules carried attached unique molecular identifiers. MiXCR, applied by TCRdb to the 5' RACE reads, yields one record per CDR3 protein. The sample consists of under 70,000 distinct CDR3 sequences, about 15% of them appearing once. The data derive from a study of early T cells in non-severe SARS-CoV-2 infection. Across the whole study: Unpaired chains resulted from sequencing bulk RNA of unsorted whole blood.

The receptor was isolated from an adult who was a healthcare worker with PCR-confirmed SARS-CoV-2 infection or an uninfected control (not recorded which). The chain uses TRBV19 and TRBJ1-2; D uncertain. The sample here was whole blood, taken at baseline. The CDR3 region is CASSMGGPNYGYTF. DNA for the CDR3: TGTGCCAGTAGTATGGGCGGACCTAACTATGGCTACACCTTC.